Below are 29 T cell receptor beta chains sequenced from a single sample in a study of blood T cell repertoires in COVID-19 (TCRdb year 2020). Receptor libraries were prepared by the immunoSEQ multiplex PCR assay. TCRdb obtained this table from immuneACCESS and retained in-frame rearrangements with V and J assigned. These tables miss some clones; where compared with another copy, unresolved V genes account for less than half of the shortfall, and the remainder is unexplained. The sample profile shows roughly 500,000 clones; roughly 85% of them were found once. In total, the top ten clones hold 3.2% of the sample. The sequencing input was peripheral blood. The origin of the receptors is a human donor in a cohort sampled during active COVID-19.

The rearrangement uses TRBV5-1 and TRBJ2-7; possible D gene TRBD1, 7 bases. Germline values: CDR1 SGHRS, CDR2 YFSETQ. V was clipped by 4 bases and J by 3 bases, with 17 bases between them. CDR3 length: 15 residues. The DNA for the CDR3 is TGCGCCAGCAGCCCCTCGCGGGACAGTAGCTACGAGCAGTACTTC. Its translation is CASSPSRDSSYEQYF.

The rearrangement uses TRBV7-9 and TRBJ2-1, with 14 bases aligning to TRBD2. The ends lost 0 bases at V and 7 bases at J; junction bases unmatched: 11. CDR1 SEHNR and CDR2 FQNEAQ come from the germline V gene (reference sequence). CDR3 size: 19 residues. The CDR3, as DNA: TGTGCCAGCAGCTTAGCTTCAATCTCTGGACTAGCGGGAGGTAATGAGCAGTTCTTC. It specifies CASSLASISGLAGGNEQFF.

The chain uses TRBV6-4 and TRBJ2-1; TRBD2 matches at 11 bases. Germline CDR1 reads MRHNA; CDR2 reads SNTAGT. The ends lost 3 bases at V and 14 bases at J; junction bases unmatched: 6. The CDR3 consists of 13 residues. CDR3 DNA sequence: TGTGCCAGCAGTGAGATAGCGGGAGGGCCGGAGTTCTTC. This sequence encodes CASSEIAGGPEFF.

This clone was seen a handful of times. The V call is TRBV11-2, the J call TRBJ2-7, with TRBD1 matching 8 bases. The junction had 7 bases not matched to a gene; V was cut back by 4 bases and J by 5 bases. The CDR3 sequence is 14 residues long. CDR1 is SGHAT, CDR2 FQNNGV, per germline. CDR3 region: CASSSTDRDHEQYF. The CDR3, as DNA: TGTGCCAGCAGCTCAACGGACAGGGACCACGAGCAGTACTTC.

This chain connects TRBV18 to TRBJ1-1, with unresolved D. Between the trimmed V and J ends, which lost 1 base and 7 bases, there was a span of 16 bases. The CDR3 length is 15 residues. CDR1 and CDR2 (germline): KGHSH, LQKENI. The CDR3 loop reads CASSPRTDGEVEAFF. The CDR3 DNA reads as TGTGCCAGCTCACCACGGACCGATGGGGAGGTTGAAGCTTTCTTT.

The chain is built from TRBV5-1 and TRBJ1-4; tentative D call: TRBD1 (6 bases). V dropped 0 bases and J dropped 6 bases, with 15 bases sitting between them. CDR3 size: 16 residues. Germline V gives CDR1 SGHRS, CDR2 YFSETQ. CDR3: CASSLGGGDFHEKLFF. In DNA, the CDR3 is TGCGCCAGCAGCTTGGGTGGGGGCGATTTCCATGAAAAACTGTTTTTT.

The rearrangement links TRBV28 to TRBJ1-2, with TRBD1 matching over 8 bases. The CDR3 spans 15 residues. Germline CDR1 reads MDHEN; CDR2 reads SYDVKM. The junction had 14 bases not matched to a gene; V was cut back by 7 bases and J by 7 bases. The chain's CDR3 is CASTAGGANRGGYTF. CDR3 in DNA: TGTGCCAGCACCGCAGGGGGCGCGAATCGCGGTGGCTACACCTTC.

The chain has TRBV18 and TRBJ2-3, with TRBD1 matching over 7 bases. After removal of 4 bases from V and 4 bases from J, the junction contained 8 bases not matched to a gene. The V gene's germline CDR1 is KGHSH and CDR2 LQKENI. The CDR3 has 15 residues. The CDR3 loop reads CASSLTGVFADTQYF. As DNA, the CDR3 is TGTGCCAGCTCACTCACAGGGGTTTTCGCAGATACGCAGTATTTT.

CDR3 sequence (DNA): TGCAGTGCTAGTCACGGACAGAACTATGGCTACACCTTC. It yields the protein CSASHGQNYGYTF. The V call is TRBV20-1, the J call TRBJ1-2; tentatively, D is TRBD1 (6 bases). Looked up from germline, CDR1 is DFQATT and CDR2 is SNEGSKA (reference sequence). V shed 3 bases and J shed 2 bases, with 10 bases lying between them. The CDR3 loop spans 13 amino acids.

Regarding this clone: Other DNA sequences in this specimen translate into the identical CDR3. The rearrangement links TRBV12-3 or TRBV12-4 to TRBJ2-7; 8 bases line up with TRBD1. CDR3 length: 13 residues. With V trimmed by 6 bases and J by 2 bases, 3 bases remained unmatched. The CDR3 DNA reads TGTGCCAGCAGGACGACAGGGGCCTACGAGCAGTACTTC. Translated, it gives CASRTTGAYEQYF.

This sequence joins TRBV5-1 and TRBJ2-1; D is unresolved. The ends were cut back, 1 base at V and 0 bases at J, with 14 bases in the middle. The germline V gene encodes CDR1 SGHRS and CDR2 YFSETQ. This CDR3 has 17 amino acids. This CDR3 is CASSLSLRGGSYNEQFF. In DNA, the CDR3 is TGCGCCAGCAGCTTGAGTTTGCGTGGCGGCTCCTACAATGAGCAGTTCTTC.

This clone was picked up a small number of times. The chain is built from TRBV18 and TRBJ1-5, with D perhaps matching TRBD1 (6 bases). Trimming removed 2 bases from V and 1 base from J, with 18 bases in between. CDR1 and CDR2 (germline): KGHSH, LQKENI. CDR3 length: 18 amino acids. Here the CDR3 reads CASSPLPAGAQSNQPQHF. The DNA of the CDR3 is TGTGCCAGCTCACCATTACCCGCAGGGGCTCAAAGCAATCAGCCCCAGCATTTT.

This clone was recorded only once. The gene calls are TRBV4-2 and TRBJ2-7; 13 bases line up with TRBD2. J was trimmed by 0 bases and V by 10 bases; bases with no gene match: 3. The CDR3 runs to 14 residues. Per the germline V gene, CDR1 is LGHNA and CDR2 is YNFKEQ. CDR3 in amino acids: CATGTSGNSYEQYF. The CDR3 DNA reads as TGTGCCACCGGGACTAGCGGGAACTCCTACGAGCAGTACTTC.

The chain recombines TRBV30 with TRBJ1-4, with D perhaps matching TRBD1 (6 bases). The V end lost 7 bases, the J end lost 8 bases, and 20 bases lay between the germline ends. This CDR3 contains 14 residues. Germline V lookup: CDR1 GTSNPN, CDR2 SVGIG (reference sequence). In DNA form, the CDR3 reads TGTGCCTACTATGACCAGGGGCTGGGAGAAAAACTGTTTTTT. Translating it yields CAYYDQGLGEKLFF.

The J gene is TRBJ1-4, the V gene TRBV28; D gene unclear. CDR1 and CDR2 (germline): MDHEN, SYDVKM. CDR3 length: 15 residues. V was pared by 2 bases and J by 6 bases, with 13 bases between. The CDR3: CASSLRGNGYEKLFF. Written as DNA, the CDR3 is TGTGCCAGCAGTTTAAGAGGGAACGGGTATGAAAAACTGTTTTTT.

To note about this clone: The same CDR3 also results from other DNA sequences found in this sample. The J gene is TRBJ2-7, the V gene TRBV5-4; D may be TRBD2 (6 bases). Germline CDR1 SGHNT, CDR2 YYREEE (reference sequence). This CDR3 contains 12 residues. V gave up 4 bases and J gave up 7 bases, with 12 bases separating them. The CDR3 protein is CASSPGGREQYF. In DNA, the CDR3 is TGTGCCAGCAGCCCCGGGGGACGGGAGCAGTACTTC.

The rearrangement links TRBV12-5 to TRBJ2-2; D call uncertain. V was cut by 7 bases and J by 5 bases, with 5 bases left in between. CDR1 is LGHNT, CDR2 FRNRAP, per germline. The CDR3 spans 11 residues. This CDR3 reads CASAKTGELFF. DNA for the CDR3: TGTGCTAGTGCCAAAACCGGGGAGCTGTTTTTT.

This clone turned up a few times. V is TRBV7-3 and J is TRBJ1-1; 8 bases are shared with TRBD1. V shed 6 bases and J 1 base; nucleotides not matched to a gene: 10. The CDR3 contains 16 residues. In germline, CDR1 is SGHTA, CDR2 FQGTGA. The CDR3 spells CASRRGQGPWNTEAFF. CDR3 nucleotides: TGTGCCAGCAGACGTGGACAGGGACCTTGGAACACTGAAGCTTTCTTT.

The genes are TRBV9 and TRBJ2-1, with 9 positions matching TRBD2. Per the germline V gene, CDR1 is SGDLS and CDR2 is YYNGEE. The CDR3 is 15 amino acids. V lost 1 base and J lost 7; bases outside the gene matches: 6. The CDR3: CASSVTSGFRNEQFF. The CDR3 DNA reads as TGTGCCAGCAGCGTAACTAGCGGGTTTCGTAATGAGCAGTTCTTC.

J is TRBJ1-1 and V is TRBV7-2; 12 positions agree with TRBD1. Trimming at V came to 6 bases and at J to 5 bases, leaving 10 bases not matched to a gene. Germline V gives CDR1 SGHTA, CDR2 FQGNSA. This CDR3 spans 16 amino acids. For the CDR3, the DNA is TGTGCCAGCAGACCCGGGACAGGGGGCAGAAGGACTGAAGCTTTCTTT. It specifies CASRPGTGGRRTEAFF.

This clone was picked up one time. Written as DNA, the CDR3 is TGTGCCAGCAGTTTATCGGGCAGGGGAAGCAATCAGCCCCAGCATTTT. As protein: CASSLSGRGSNQPQHF. The rearrangement links TRBV28 to TRBJ1-5; D may be TRBD1 (6 bases). V was shortened by 1 base and J by 1 base, with 11 bases between the two germline ends. The germline CDR1 and CDR2 sequences are MDHEN and SYDVKM. The CDR3 runs 16 residues.

The rearrangement uses TRBV5-6 and TRBJ2-7; D remains unclear. Trimming took 2 bases from V and 3 from J, leaving 9 bases between them. Looked up from germline, CDR1 is SGHDT and CDR2 is YYEEEE. CDR3 length: 13 residues. The DNA of the CDR3 is TGTGCCAGCAGCTTTTTGAACAGCTACGAGCAGTACTTC. Its protein is CASSFLNSYEQYF.

This clone has only one observation. The V call is TRBV7-2, the J call TRBJ2-3, with 9 bases matching TRBD1. This CDR3 is built from 15 residues. Losses at the gene ends were 3 bases for V and 4 bases for J; bases not matched to a gene: 5. Per the germline V gene, CDR1 is SGHTA and CDR2 is FQGNSA. The CDR3 region has the DNA TGTGCCAGCAGCTTCCAACAGGGGGCATCAGATACGCAGTATTTT. It codes for CASSFQQGASDTQYF.

The chain combines TRBV5-6 with TRBJ1-1; possible D gene TRBD1, 6 bases. Trimming left V 6 bases short and J 4 bases short, with 16 bases between. The CDR3 is 14 amino acids. The germline V gene encodes CDR1 SGHDT and CDR2 YYEEEE. CDR3 sequence reads: CASIPGDRATEAFF. The CDR3 bases are TGTGCCAGCATTCCAGGGGATCGAGCCACTGAAGCTTTCTTT.

The rearrangement joins TRBV11-2 to TRBJ2-2; D might be TRBD1 (5 bases). Germline CDR1 SGHAT, CDR2 FQNNGV. The CDR3 runs 15 residues. The germline V and J ends were trimmed by 0 bases and 3 bases, with 8 bases remaining between them. The CDR3 loop is CASSLEGADTGELFF. DNA for the CDR3: TGTGCCAGCAGCTTAGAAGGGGCCGACACCGGGGAGCTGTTTTTT.

This chain joins TRBV5-4 and TRBJ1-1, with 12 bases identical to TRBD1. The CDR3 contains 14 residues. CDR1 is SGHNT, CDR2 YYREEE, per germline (reference sequence). Trimming at V came to 5 bases and at J to 1 base, leaving 0 bases not matched to a gene. This CDR3 is CASRGQGANTEAFF. CDR3 nucleotides: TGTGCCAGCAGGGGACAGGGGGCGAACACTGAAGCTTTCTTT.

This chain connects TRBV7-2 to TRBJ1-3; D is possibly TRBD1 (5 bases). Trimming took off 0 bases at V and 6 bases at J, with 12 bases between the two ends. Germline V gene lookup returns CDR1 SGHTA and CDR2 FQGNSA. CDR3 length: 15 residues. The CDR3 reads CASSLAFGGENTIYF. The CDR3, as DNA: TGTGCCAGCAGCTTAGCTTTCGGGGGGGAAAACACCATATATTTT.

The chain joins TRBV28 to TRBJ2-4, with 7 bases fitting TRBD1. Germline loops: CDR1 MDHEN, CDR2 SYDVKM. V shed 5 bases and J 3 bases; nucleotides not matched to a gene: 7. This CDR3 is built from 15 residues. The DNA for the CDR3 is TGTGCCAGCAGTCTGACAGGGAAGGGCAAAAACATTCAGTACTTC. Translation: CASSLTGKGKNIQYF.

As regards this clone: One junction end disagrees with the germline gene, perhaps due to a read error. V usage is TRBV7-7 and J usage is TRBJ2-7, with 9 bases that match TRBD1. Germline V gene sequence: CDR1 SSHAT, CDR2 FNYEAQ (reference sequence). The CDR3 covers 15 residues. The CDR3 DNA follows: TGTGCTAGCAGCCCCAGTCCCGGGACAGGGTGGGAGCAGTACTTC. Its protein product is CASSPSPGTGWEQYF.